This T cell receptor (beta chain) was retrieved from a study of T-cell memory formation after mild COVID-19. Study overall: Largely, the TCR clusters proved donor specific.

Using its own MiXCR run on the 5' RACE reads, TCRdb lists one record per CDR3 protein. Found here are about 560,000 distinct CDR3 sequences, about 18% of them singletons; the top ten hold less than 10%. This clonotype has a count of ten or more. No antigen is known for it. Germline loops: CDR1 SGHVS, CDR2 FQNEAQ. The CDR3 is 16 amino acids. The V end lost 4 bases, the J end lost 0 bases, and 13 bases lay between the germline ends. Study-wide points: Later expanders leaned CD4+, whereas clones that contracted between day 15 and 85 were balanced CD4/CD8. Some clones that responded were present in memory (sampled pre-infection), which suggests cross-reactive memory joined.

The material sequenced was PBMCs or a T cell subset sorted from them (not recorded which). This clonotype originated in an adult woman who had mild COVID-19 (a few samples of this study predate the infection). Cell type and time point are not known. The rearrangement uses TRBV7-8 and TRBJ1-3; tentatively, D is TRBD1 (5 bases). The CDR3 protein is CASSSRRGVSGNTIYF. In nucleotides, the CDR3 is TGTGCCAGCAGCTCTCGCCGGGGGGTCTCTGGAAACACCATATATTTT.